The rows below give T cell receptor beta chains drawn from one sample of a study of cytomegalovirus exposure and HLA in healthy donors. Measured with immunoSEQ multiplex PCR; TCRdb has only the in-frame clones, and not every one. Found here are 150,000 to 200,000 clones, around 84% of them singletons; the top ten hold approximately 15%. Sequenced material: PBMCs. The source of these receptors is a man younger than 30 in good health and CMV-seropositive. The CDR3 runs from the conserved cysteine through the conserved F or W. The D gene is left open where the match is weak. The size of a clone is reported for some rows only, either as once, few or many, or as a class for expanded clones.

-	TRBD1	TRBV28	TRBJ2-5	CASSFWDRGLKTQYF	TGTGCCAGCAGTTTCTGGGACAGGGGGCTGAAGACCCAGTACTTC
-	TRBD1	TRBV6-1	TRBJ2-2	CASGTVNTGELFF	TGTGCCAGCGGGACAGTGAACACCGGGGAGCTGTTTTTT
-	TRBD1	TRBV5-1	TRBJ2-5	CASSGQGQETQYF	TGCGCCAGCAGTGGACAGGGGCAAGAGACCCAGTACTTC
-	-	TRBV5-1	TRBJ1-1	CASSLEGGDTEAFF	TGCGCCAGCAGCTTGGAAGGGGGGGACACTGAAGCTTTCTTT
-	TRBD1	TRBV18	TRBJ2-1	CASSPQDGTGGTFF	TGTGCCAGCTCACCACAGGACGGGACAGGGGGAACGTTCTTC
-	-	TRBV5-8	TRBJ2-5	CASSWGTGQETQYF	TGTGCCAGCAGCTGGGGGACTGGCCAAGAGACCCAGTACTTC
-	-	TRBV6-4	TRBJ2-4	CASSDRHWEDIQYF	TGTGCCAGCAGTGACCGACATTGGGAGGACATTCAGTACTTC
-	TRBD1	TRBV5-1	TRBJ2-4	CASSTGQAKNIQYF	TGCGCCAGCAGTACGGGACAGGCCAAAAACATTCAGTACTTC
-	-	TRBV11-3	TRBJ2-5	CASSSGLDETQYF	TGTGCCAGCAGCAGCGGGCTAGATGAGACCCAGTACTTC
-	-	TRBV6-1	TRBJ2-7	CASSEARVGEQYF	TGTGCCAGCAGTGAAGCGAGGGTAGGCGAGCAGTACTTC
-	-	TRBV27	TRBJ1-2	CASSPRSAGSSYGYTF	TGTGCCAGCAGTCCTCGATCCGCAGGGTCTTCCTATGGCTACACCTTC
few	-	TRBV18	TRBJ1-1	CASSPPNQATEAFF	TGTGCCAGCTCACCACCGAATCAAGCCACTGAAGCTTTCTTT
-	-	TRBV19	TRBJ1-4	CASSGMMGLNEKLFF	TGTGCCAGTAGTGGTATGATGGGACTTAATGAAAAACTGTTTTTT
-	TRBD1	TRBV28	TRBJ1-1	CASSFEGAKTEAFF	TGTGCCAGCAGTTTTGAGGGGGCAAAGACTGAAGCTTTCTTT
-	-	TRBV6-1	TRBJ2-7	CASSEVQDAALNSYEQYF	TGTGCCAGCAGTGAAGTCCAGGATGCCGCATTGAACTCCTACGAGCAGTACTTC
-	-	TRBV10-3	TRBJ2-5	CAISDGQKETQYF	TGTGCCATCAGTGATGGGCAGAAAGAGACCCAGTACTTC
once	-	TRBV28	TRBJ2-5	CASSPLDTLRETQYF	TGTGCCAGCAGCCCCCTGGACACCCTACGGGAGACCCAGTACTTC
-	TRBD1	TRBV9	TRBJ2-5	CASSVAGTGGETQYF	TGTGCCAGCAGCGTAGCTGGGACAGGGGGAGAGACCCAGTACTTC
-	-	TRBV19	TRBJ1-1	CASSPRPSRRWSEAFF	TGTGCCAGTAGTCCCCGTCCATCCCGGAGATGGTCTGAAGCTTTCTTT
-	-	TRBV7-9	TRBJ1-4	CASSLNSRGGEEEKLFF	TGTGCCAGCAGCTTAAACAGCAGGGGTGGAGAAGAGGAAAAACTGTTTTTT
-	-	TRBV20-1	TRBJ1-2	CSATQNYGYTF	TGCAGTGCTACACAGAACTATGGCTACACCTTC